The 29 T cell receptor beta chains below all came from one sample that was sequenced in a study of CD8+ T cells in alopecia areata. Sequencing used cDNA as its template, made by extracting RNA and reverse transcribing it. TCRdb's copy holds only in-frame clones and misses some; the assay was immunoSEQ multiplex PCR. The sample lists a few hundred thousand clones, roughly two thirds occurring once. The sequencing used CD4+ T cells sorted from blood, collected at week 0. The receptor source for this set is a human donor with alopecia areata.

The chain joins TRBV4-3 to TRBJ1-2, with unresolved D. V dropped 4 bases and J dropped 2 bases, with 11 bases sitting between them. Germline V gene sequence: CDR1 LGHNA, CDR2 YSLEER. The CDR3 loop spans 14 amino acids. CDR3 DNA sequence: TGCGCCAGCAGCCCACACCCGGGAAACTATGGCTACACCTTC. Its protein product is CASSPHPGNYGYTF.

The CDR3 sequence: CASSLDLRQGAPNYGYTF. In DNA form, the CDR3 reads TGTGCCAGCAGCTTAGACCTCCGACAGGGGGCTCCTAACTATGGCTACACCTTC. The chain couples TRBV7-9 to TRBJ1-2; 10 positions agree with TRBD1. V gave up 1 base and J gave up 0 bases; unmatched junction bases: 8. The CDR3 totals 18 residues. Germline CDR1 and CDR2: SEHNR and FQNEAQ (reference sequence).

This clone occurred many times. The gene calls are TRBV19 and TRBJ1-6, with D maybe TRBD1 (6 bases). In germline, CDR1 is LNHDA, CDR2 SQIVND (reference sequence). Trimming shortened V by 2 bases and J by 13 bases, and 9 bases separated the two germline ends. This CDR3 contains 12 residues. The CDR3: CASSIPGDPLHF. The CDR3 DNA follows: TGTGCCAGTAGTATACCAGGGGATCCCCTCCACTTT.

The chain combines TRBV30 with TRBJ1-6, with TRBD1 as a possible D gene (6 bases). Germline CDR1 and CDR2: GTSNPN and SVGIG (reference sequence). This CDR3 is 14 amino acids long. Deletions cut 0 bases from V and 6 bases from J, with 9 bases between. The CDR3 protein is CAWSVQQGNSPLHF. In DNA form, the CDR3 reads TGTGCCTGGAGTGTACAACAGGGTAATTCACCCCTCCACTTT. The full variable domain, rest sourced from reference TRBV30 and TRBJ1-6, is SQTIHQWPATLVQPVGSPLSLECTVEGTSNPNLYWYRQAAGRGLQLLFYSVGIGQISSEVPQNLSASRPQDRQFILSSKKLLLSDSGFYLCAWSVQQGNSPLHFGNGTRLTVT.

The rearrangement links TRBV27 to TRBJ1-2, with D hard to call. Trimming left V 0 bases short and J 8 bases short, with 10 bases between. The CDR3 is 13 amino acids. Looked up from germline, CDR1 is MNHEY and CDR2 is SMNVEV (reference sequence). The CDR3 nucleotides read TGTGCCAGCAGTTTATCGACCGGGGTAGGCTACACCTTC. Its translation: CASSLSTGVGYTF.

The CDR3 region is CSGGSTDTQYF. The CDR3 bases are TGCAGCGGGGGAAGCACAGATACGCAGTATTTT. The genes are TRBV29-1 and TRBJ2-3; D remains ambiguous. The CDR3 totals 11 residues. The V and J ends lost 7 bases and 0 bases respectively, with 5 bases between them. The V gene's germline CDR1 is SQVTM and CDR2 ANQGSEA.

Concerning this clone: Other DNA sequences in this specimen translate into the identical CDR3. The chain employs TRBV29-1 and TRBJ1-5; 8 bases line up with TRBD1. After removal of 5 bases from V and 1 base from J, the junction contained 1 base not matched to a gene. Germline values: CDR1 SQVTM, CDR2 ANQGSEA. The CDR3 is 13 amino acids. This chain's CDR3 is CSVQGASNQPQHF. CDR3 nucleotide sequence: TGCAGCGTTCAGGGGGCCAGCAATCAGCCCCAGCATTTT.

This chain joins TRBV27 and TRBJ2-2, with 9 bases matching TRBD2. This CDR3 contains 16 residues. Trimming took 2 bases from V and 4 from J; bases not matched to a gene: 5. The germline gives CDR1 MNHEY, CDR2 SMNVEV (reference sequence). Here the CDR3 reads CASSLAGGLRTGELFF. The DNA of the CDR3 is TGTGCCAGCAGTTTAGCGGGGGGGCTTCGCACCGGGGAGCTGTTTTTT.

This clone appeared a few times. CDR3 sequence reads: CASSLQGGDIQYF. The CDR3 DNA reads TGTGCCAGCAGCTTACAGGGAGGGGACATTCAGTACTTC. The V and J genes are TRBV7-2 and TRBJ2-4, with 7 bases aligning to TRBD2. The trim removed 2 bases at V and 8 bases at J, leaving 3 bases unmatched. This CDR3 spans 13 amino acids. Germline lookup yields CDR1 SGHTA and CDR2 FQGNSA.

This chain uses TRBV19 with TRBJ2-3; D is undetermined. Trimming cost V 1 base and J 2 bases, with 10 bases left between them. CDR3 length equals 15 residues. CDR1 and CDR2 from the germline V gene are LNHDA and SQIVND (reference sequence). The CDR3 nucleotides are TGTGCCAGTAGTATAGGGAGAGGAATCACAGATACGCAGTATTTT. Its translation: CASSIGRGITDTQYF.

This clone was counted a few times. The chain is built from TRBV6-6 and TRBJ1-4; D unresolved. Trimming left V 7 bases short and J 5 bases short, with 11 bases between. The CDR3 has 13 residues. Germline values: CDR1 MNHNY, CDR2 SVGAGI (reference sequence). CDR3 nucleotide sequence: TGTGCCAGCACCTTGGTACTGAATGAAAAACTGTTTTTT. This codes for CASTLVLNEKLFF.

The CDR3 is CATSRDRNTGELFF. In DNA form, the CDR3 reads TGTGCCACCAGCAGAGACAGAAACACCGGGGAGCTGTTTTTT. The rearrangement joins TRBV15 to TRBJ2-2; D is uncertain. Germline-derived CDR1 and CDR2 are LNHNV and YYDKDF (reference sequence). This CDR3 is 14 amino acids long. Trimming cost V 0 bases and J 2 bases, with 4 bases left between them.

The chain uses TRBV29-1 and TRBJ2-3; D gene ambiguous. The CDR3 contains 12 residues. V dropped 7 bases and J dropped 2 bases, with 10 bases sitting between them. Per germline, CDR1 SQVTM and CDR2 ANQGSEA. CDR3 DNA sequence: TGCAGCGCGATTGGCATCACAGATACGCAGTATTTT. Translated, it gives CSAIGITDTQYF.

This clone occurred once. The chain is built from TRBV2 and TRBJ2-7; D is unresolved. V was shortened by 8 bases and J by 4 bases, with 15 bases between the two germline ends. Germline V gene sequence: CDR1 SNHLY, CDR2 FYNNEI. The CDR3 has 13 residues. The CDR3 here is CASGSNNRYEQYF. The CDR3 nucleotides read TGTGCCAGCGGCTCGAACAACAGATACGAGCAGTACTTC. The entire variable domain, with the rest obtained from reference TRBV2 and TRBJ2-7, is as follows: EPEVTQTPSHQVTQMGQEVILRCVPISNHLYFYWYRQILGQKVEFLVSFYNNEISEKSEIFDDQFSVERPDGSNFTLKIRSTKLEDSAMYFCASGSNNRYEQYFGPGTRLTVT.

This clone was detected once. The V gene is TRBV27, the J gene TRBJ1-5; no reliable D call. The CDR3 is made up of 14 amino acids. Germline values: CDR1 MNHEY, CDR2 SMNVEV (reference sequence). Trimming cost V 6 bases and J 2 bases, with 11 bases left between them. The CDR3 DNA reads TGTGCCAGCAGCCCGTACGGGGGCAATCAGCCCCAGCATTTT. It specifies CASSPYGGNQPQHF.

The chain employs TRBV30 and TRBJ2-5, with D hard to call. The CDR3 has 13 amino acids. V lost 1 base to trimming and J lost 1 base, with 7 bases between them. Germline CDR1 GTSNPN, CDR2 SVGIG (reference sequence). CDR3 region: CAWSGGPQETQYF. In nucleotides, the CDR3 is TGTGCCTGGAGTGGAGGACCCCAAGAGACCCAGTACTTC.

The chain carries TRBV4-2 and TRBJ2-2, with 7 bases aligning to TRBD1. V shed 0 bases, J shed 6 bases, and the junction held 4 bases outside the gene matches. The CDR3 has 15 residues. CDR1 and CDR2 from the germline V gene are LGHNA and YNFKEQ. The CDR3 coding sequence is TGTGCCAGCAGCCAAGAAGGGACAGTCCCCGGGGAGCTGTTTTTT. It translates to CASSQEGTVPGELFF.

The chain has TRBV29-1 and TRBJ2-1, with 10 bases that match TRBD1. CDR1 SQVTM and CDR2 ANQGSEA come from the germline V gene. CDR3 length: 15 residues. Trimming removed 5 bases from V and 4 bases from J; junction bases left unmatched: 8. CDR3 nucleotide sequence: TGCAGCGTTATGCCCCGACAGGGGGCTTACAATGAGCAGTTCTTC. Its protein product is CSVMPRQGAYNEQFF.

As concerns this clone: Other DNA sequences from this sample encode an identical CDR3 as well. The chain combines TRBV29-1 with TRBJ1-2, with 9 bases fitting TRBD1. Germline V gives CDR1 SQVTM, CDR2 ANQGSEA. CDR3 length: 11 residues. After removal of 4 bases from V and 8 bases from J, the junction contained 2 bases not matched to a gene. The CDR3 coding sequence is TGCAGCGTTGGGACAGGGGTGGGCTACACCTTC. This encodes CSVGTGVGYTF.

The chain is built from TRBV25-1 and TRBJ2-6; D tentatively reads TRBD1 or TRBD2 (5 bases each). Per germline, CDR1 MGHDK and CDR2 SYGVNS. This CDR3 comprises 14 residues. V lost 4 bases, J lost 7 bases, and 11 bases lay in between. The CDR3 sequence is CASSGGRLANVLTF. The CDR3 nucleotides are TGTGCCAGCAGTGGGGGACGGCTCGCCAACGTCCTGACTTTC.

The CDR3 bases are TGTGCCATCAGTAAGGACGGAGACTATGGCTACACCTTC. It encodes CAISKDGDYGYTF. This chain connects TRBV10-3 to TRBJ1-2; unclear D gene. Trimming removed 5 bases at V and 3 bases at J, with 10 bases between. Germline CDR1 ENHRY, CDR2 SYGVKD. This CDR3 has 13 residues.

The V gene is TRBV29-1, the J gene TRBJ2-1; D perhaps matches TRBD1 (5 bases). The V gene's germline CDR1 is SQVTM and CDR2 ANQGSEA. The CDR3 sequence is 11 residues long. Deletions cut 4 bases from V and 13 bases from J, with 14 bases between. CDR3 DNA: TGCAGCGTTGTGGGCAGGGCGACTCAGTTCTTC. Translated: CSVVGRATQFF.

The chain is built from TRBV5-4 and TRBJ2-5, with D tentatively TRBD1 (5 bases). The CDR3 covers 14 residues. Germline CDR1 SGHNT, CDR2 YYREEE (reference sequence). The V end lost 5 bases, the J end lost 4 bases, and 15 bases lay between the germline ends. The CDR3 here is CASRSVQGAETQYF. The CDR3 nucleotides read TGTGCCAGCAGATCTGTCCAGGGTGCAGAGACCCAGTACTTC.

The J gene is TRBJ1-1, the V gene TRBV7-2; tentatively, D is TRBD1 (5 bases). V lost 5 bases, J lost 1 base, and 14 bases lay in between. Germline CDR1 is SGHTA and CDR2 is FQGNSA. The CDR3 extends over 15 amino acids. The CDR3 DNA is TGTGCCAGCAGCACGGGGCTAGCTTGGAACACTGAAGCTTTCTTT. Translating it yields CASSTGLAWNTEAFF.

The chain couples TRBV10-3 to TRBJ2-5; possible D gene TRBD2, 5 bases. The CDR3 loop spans 14 amino acids. Germline V gene data show CDR1 as ENHRY and CDR2 as SYGVKD. V dropped 8 bases and J dropped 2 bases, with 15 bases sitting between them. CDR3: CAIAATSLQETQYF. For the CDR3, the DNA is TGTGCCATCGCCGCTACTAGTTTACAAGAGACCCAGTACTTC.

The gene calls are TRBV11-3 and TRBJ2-3; no clear D. The CDR3 length is 14 residues. The V gene lost 1 base and the J gene lost 1 base, with 6 bases spanning the gap. The germline V gene has CDR1 SGHNT and CDR2 YENEEA. The CDR3 spells CASSLGHCTDTQYF. The CDR3 DNA is TGTGCCAGCAGCTTAGGACATTGCACAGATACGCAGTATTTT.

The chain carries TRBV30 and TRBJ2-5; D remains ambiguous. The tail of the sequence fits TRBJ2-7 better, so the J call may be wrong. CDR1 is GTSNPN and CDR2 is SVGIG in the germline V gene (reference sequence). CDR3 size: 14 residues. The CDR3 here is CAWRSWGSVYEQYF. The CDR3 nucleotides are TGTGCCTGGAGGTCATGGGGTTCCGTCTACGAGCAGTACTTC.

This chain uses TRBV30 with TRBJ2-3; the D is unclear. The CDR3 has 17 residues. Germline V gene data show CDR1 as GTSNPN and CDR2 as SVGIG (reference sequence). Trimming cost V 2 bases and J 0 bases, with 18 bases left between them. CDR3 amino acids: CAWSHPDWPSSTDTQYF. CDR3 DNA: TGTGCCTGGAGTCACCCGGATTGGCCGTCTAGCACAGATACGCAGTATTTT.

The chain employs TRBV5-6 and TRBJ2-5; D ambiguous. Germline-derived CDR1 and CDR2 are SGHDT and YYEEEE. The CDR3 is 11 residues long. V shed 4 bases and J shed 5 bases, with 6 bases lying between them. CDR3 coding DNA: TGTGCCAGCAGCATCGCCGAGACCCAGTACTTC. Residues: CASSIAETQYF.